This is a list of T cell receptor beta chains from one sample in a study of blood T cell repertoires in COVID-19. Assay: immunoSEQ multiplex PCR; the TCRdb copy retains only in-frame clones and omits some. The sample lists about 350,000 clones; more than 70% were seen once. Sequencing input: PBMCs or T cells enriched from blood (not recorded which). These receptors were taken from a woman aged 30 to 39 who had been exposed to COVID-19. CDR3s include the opening cysteine and the closing phenylalanine or tryptophan. The D gene is left open where the match is weak. For some rows the clone size is stated as once, few or many, or as a class when expanded; others skip it.

v_gene: TRBV12-3/TRBV12-4; d_gene: .; j_gene: TRBJ2-5; abundance: .; CDR3nt: TGTGCCAGCAGTTTGGAACAGGGAGAGACCCAGTACTTC; CDR3aa: CASSLEQGETQYF
v_gene: TRBV5-1; d_gene: TRBD2; j_gene: TRBJ2-2; abundance: .; CDR3nt: TGCGCCAGCAGGCCCTCTGGCGGGAGTCAGACCGGGGAGCTGTTTTTT; CDR3aa: CASRPSGGSQTGELFF
v_gene: TRBV12-3/TRBV12-4; d_gene: .; j_gene: TRBJ1-1; abundance: .; CDR3nt: TGTGCCAGCAGCGTAAAGCGTGAAGCTTTCTTT; CDR3aa: CASSVKREAFF
v_gene: TRBV11-2; d_gene: TRBD2; j_gene: TRBJ2-3; abundance: .; CDR3nt: TGTGCCAGCAGCTTTACTAGCGGGAGCCCAGATACGCAGTATTTT; CDR3aa: CASSFTSGSPDTQYF
v_gene: TRBV27; d_gene: TRBD2; j_gene: TRBJ2-7; abundance: .; CDR3nt: TGTGCCAGCAGTTTATTCGGGGGGAACTCCTACGAGCAGTACTTC; CDR3aa: CASSLFGGNSYEQYF
v_gene: TRBV7-9; d_gene: .; j_gene: TRBJ1-1; abundance: .; CDR3nt: TGTGCCAGCCGGCTAGGCAGTTTCACTGAAGCTTTCTTT; CDR3aa: CASRLGSFTEAFF
v_gene: TRBV19; d_gene: TRBD2; j_gene: TRBJ2-3; abundance: .; CDR3nt: TGTGCCAGTAGTATAATAAGGACTAGCGGGAGAGGTGGTGATATGGATACGCAGTATTTT; CDR3aa: CASSIIRTSGRGGDMDTQYF
v_gene: TRBV5-1; d_gene: .; j_gene: TRBJ1-1; abundance: .; CDR3nt: TGCGCCAGCTGGTTGACAGCCACTGAAGCTTTCTTT; CDR3aa: CASWLTATEAFF
v_gene: TRBV29-1; d_gene: .; j_gene: TRBJ1-6; abundance: .; CDR3nt: TGCAGCGTTGTTCTGGCGGGGGTCCTCCACTTT; CDR3aa: CSVVLAGVLHF
v_gene: TRBV7-9; d_gene: TRBD2; j_gene: TRBJ2-1; abundance: .; CDR3nt: TGTGCCAGCAGCTTAGTAGTCCTAGCGGGAGGAAGCTCCTACAATGAGCAGTTCTTC; CDR3aa: CASSLVVLAGGSSYNEQFF
v_gene: TRBV27; d_gene: TRBD1; j_gene: TRBJ2-1; abundance: .; CDR3nt: TGTGCCAGCAGTTTACTTACAGGGGGCCCCTACAATGAGCAGTTCTTC; CDR3aa: CASSLLTGGPYNEQFF
v_gene: TRBV11-2; d_gene: .; j_gene: TRBJ1-3; abundance: .; CDR3nt: TGTGCCAGCAGCTTAGTCACAGGGTCCTCTGGAAACACCATATATTTT; CDR3aa: CASSLVTGSSGNTIYF
v_gene: TRBV19; d_gene: TRBD1; j_gene: TRBJ1-2; abundance: .; CDR3nt: TGTGCCAGTAGTAGCGGGACAGGGTACTATGGCTACACCTTC; CDR3aa: CASSSGTGYYGYTF
v_gene: TRBV28; d_gene: .; j_gene: TRBJ2-7; abundance: .; CDR3nt: TGTGCCAGCAGTTTTTGGCCCTACGAGCAGTACTTC; CDR3aa: CASSFWPYEQYF
v_gene: TRBV13; d_gene: TRBD1; j_gene: TRBJ2-2; abundance: .; CDR3nt: TGTGCCAGCAGCCGTCAGGGGGTATGGACCGGGGAGCTGTTTTTT; CDR3aa: CASSRQGVWTGELFF
v_gene: TRBV3-1/TRBV3-2; d_gene: TRBD1; j_gene: TRBJ1-1; abundance: .; CDR3nt: TGTGCCAGCAGCCAGCTAGCAGGGACAGGGAACACTGAAGCTTTCTTT; CDR3aa: CASSQLAGTGNTEAFF
v_gene: TRBV28; d_gene: .; j_gene: TRBJ1-2; abundance: .; CDR3nt: TGTGCCAGCAGTTCCCGACAGTTCTATGGCTACACCTTC; CDR3aa: CASSSRQFYGYTF
v_gene: TRBV27; d_gene: TRBD2; j_gene: TRBJ2-7; abundance: .; CDR3nt: TGTGCCAGCAGTTCTAGCGGGAGGGCCGCCGAGCAGTACTTC; CDR3aa: CASSSSGRAAEQYF
v_gene: TRBV3-1/TRBV3-2; d_gene: TRBD2; j_gene: TRBJ2-2; abundance: many; CDR3nt: TGTGCCAGCAGCCGTATAGCGGGAGGAGGCACCGGGGAGCTGTTTTTT; CDR3aa: CASSRIAGGGTGELFF
v_gene: TRBV28; d_gene: TRBD1; j_gene: TRBJ2-3; abundance: .; CDR3nt: TGTGCCAGCAGTTTAACAGGGGGAACAGATACGCAGTATTTT; CDR3aa: CASSLTGGTDTQYF